Each of the 22 T cell receptor beta chains below was sequenced from the same sample in a study of T-cell reconstitution after alpha-beta-depleted transplantation in children. As it was prepared, the TCRbeta library received unique molecular identifiers. Each CDR3 protein is one row after TCRdb ran MiXCR on the PCR reads. The sample lists a few hundred thousand distinct CDR3 sequences; 9% to 12% were seen once. Material: PBMCs from the stem cell graft donor, obtained from the stem cell graft. These receptors were obtained from a human donor who donated a stem cell graft to a child with acute lymphoblastic leukemia.

This clonotype was seen repeatedly, ten times or more. This sequence joins TRBV4-3 and TRBJ1-2, with D maybe TRBD1 (5 bases). Trimming removed 1 base at V and 7 bases at J, with 10 bases between. Germline V CDR1 and CDR2: LGHNA, YSLEER. The CDR3 length is 13 residues. In DNA form, the CDR3 reads TGCGCCAGCAGCCAAGCGCGGGGACGTGGCTACACCTTC. Encoded protein: CASSQARGRGYTF.

This clonotype was counted many times. The V gene is TRBV29-1, the J gene TRBJ1-1, with unresolved D. The V end was cut by 5 bases, the J end by 2 bases, with 9 bases between. There are 12 residues in the CDR3. CDR1 and CDR2 (germline): SQVTM, ANQGSEA. CDR3 nucleotides: TGCAGCGTTAGACATTCAAACACTGAAGCTTTCTTT. This gives the protein CSVRHSNTEAFF.

In this sample, this clonotype turned up many times. The V and J genes are TRBV7-3 and TRBJ2-1; D is perhaps TRBD2 (6 bases). Germline V gives CDR1 SGHTA, CDR2 FQGTGA. Trimming took off 5 bases at V and 0 bases at J, with 11 bases between the two ends. CDR3 length equals 15 residues. In DNA form, the CDR3 reads TGTGCCAGCAGCACGGGGGATAGCTCCTACAATGAGCAGTTCTTC. Protein product: CASSTGDSSYNEQFF.

This clonotype was detected only a few times. V gene TRBV4-2 combines with J gene TRBJ2-1; the match to TRBD2 covers 7 bases. After removal of 2 bases from V and 2 bases from J, the junction contained 6 bases not matched to a gene. The CDR3 contains 16 residues. Looked up from germline, CDR1 is LGHNA and CDR2 is YNFKEQ. The CDR3 bases are TGTGCCAGCAGCCAATTTCGAGGACTAGCCTACAATGAGCAGTTCTTC. It is translated as CASSQFRGLAYNEQFF.

This clonotype was counted ten times or more. This chain connects TRBV15 to TRBJ2-3; 7 bases are shared with TRBD2. This CDR3 comprises 15 residues. Looked up from germline, CDR1 is LNHNV and CDR2 is YYDKDF (reference sequence). V lost 4 bases to trimming and J lost 2 bases; unmatched junction nucleotides: 6. CDR3 sequence (DNA): TGTGCCACCAGCATGAGCAGCGGGAACACAGATACGCAGTATTTT. The encoded protein is CATSMSSGNTDTQYF.

This clonotype has a handful of counts. The chain links TRBV5-1 to TRBJ2-3; no clear D. V lost 1 base to trimming and J lost 2 bases, with 8 bases between them. The V gene's germline CDR1 is SGHRS and CDR2 YFSETQ. CDR3 length: 14 residues. This CDR3 reads CASSLWQATDTQYF. As DNA, the CDR3 is TGCGCCAGCAGCTTGTGGCAGGCCACAGATACGCAGTATTTT.

The CDR3 region is CASSLVRRERETQYF. The CDR3 bases are TGTGCCAGCAGCTTAGTACGGCGGGAGAGGGAGACCCAGTACTTC. The rearrangement uses TRBV7-2 and TRBJ2-5; 7 bases fit TRBD2. Germline V lookup: CDR1 SGHTA, CDR2 FQGNSA. V lost 1 base to trimming and J lost 5 bases; unmatched junction nucleotides: 7. The CDR3 covers 15 residues.

This clonotype was seen more than once but under ten times. V usage is TRBV20-1 and J usage is TRBJ2-7, with D possibly being TRBD1 (5 bases). Germline CDR1 DFQATT, CDR2 SNEGSKA (reference sequence). The CDR3 is 13 amino acids. V dropped 3 bases and J dropped 5 bases, with 14 bases sitting between them. The CDR3 bases are TGCAGTGCTAGTAAGGGGCCTCGGGACGAGCAGTACTTC. Translation gives CSASKGPRDEQYF.

As concerns this clonotype: Sequence at one end of the junction differs from germline and may be a read error. The DNA of the CDR3 is TGCAGCGTTGTTAGACAGGGCAATCAGCAGTTCTTC. It codes for CSVVRQGNQQFF. J is TRBJ2-1 and V is TRBV29-1; TRBD1 matches at 7 bases. CDR3 length: 12 residues. The germline gives CDR1 SQVTM, CDR2 ANQGSEA.

At least ten counts were recorded for this clonotype. The chain is built from TRBV7-9 and TRBJ2-1; 11 nucleotides agree with TRBD2. V gave up 7 bases and J gave up 4 bases; unmatched junction bases: 9. The germline V gene has CDR1 SEHNR and CDR2 FQNEAQ (reference sequence). The CDR3 loop spans 16 amino acids. The CDR3: CASTHLLAGAYNEQFF. The CDR3 DNA reads TGTGCCAGCACTCATTTACTAGCGGGGGCGTACAATGAGCAGTTCTTC.

This clonotype has ten or more counts. The chain combines TRBV5-1 with TRBJ2-1; the match to TRBD2 covers 10 bases. The CDR3 loop spans 14 amino acids. Germline V gene sequence: CDR1 SGHRS, CDR2 YFSETQ. J gave up 3 bases and V 4 bases, and 1 base lay outside the gene matches. The CDR3 nucleotides are TGCGCCAGCAGCCCTAGCGGGGGCTACAATGAGCAGTTCTTC. This encodes CASSPSGGYNEQFF.

CDR3 protein: CAIGPDITYEQYF. CDR3 DNA: TGTGCCATCGGCCCGGACATCACCTACGAGCAGTACTTC. J is TRBJ2-7 and V is TRBV5-8, with a weak D call TRBD1 (5 bases). V lost 9 bases and J 2 bases, leaving 15 bases between the germline ends. CDR1 SGHTS and CDR2 YDEGEE come from the germline V gene. The CDR3 is 13 amino acids.

This clonotype was found many times. The chain recombines TRBV5-1 with TRBJ2-1; 9 nucleotides agree with TRBD2. J was trimmed by 3 bases and V by 2 bases; bases with no gene match: 3. Germline lookup yields CDR1 SGHRS and CDR2 YFSETQ. This CDR3 spans 15 amino acids. CDR3 amino acids: CASSLLAGRYNEQFF. CDR3 DNA: TGCGCCAGCAGCTTACTAGCGGGCCGCTACAATGAGCAGTTCTTC.

V usage is TRBV5-6 and J usage is TRBJ2-5, with D possibly being TRBD1 or TRBD2 (6 bases each). Germline lookup yields CDR1 SGHDT and CDR2 YYEEEE. The V and J ends lost 5 bases and 2 bases respectively, with 13 bases between them. The CDR3 covers 14 residues. This CDR3 is CASSKGGGQETQYF. The CDR3, as DNA: TGTGCCAGCAGTAAGGGGGGTGGTCAAGAGACCCAGTACTTC.

The chain carries TRBV5-1 and TRBJ2-7, with D unclear. The CDR3 sequence is 12 residues long. Trimming removed 0 bases at V and 6 bases at J, with 7 bases between. Germline loops: CDR1 SGHRS, CDR2 YFSETQ. The CDR3 coding sequence is TGCGCCAGCAGCTTGGAAAGCGCCGAGCAGTACTTC. Its translation: CASSLESAEQYF.

This clonotype was seen a few times. The chain combines TRBV29-1 with TRBJ2-3, with D possibly being TRBD2 (6 bases). V lost 3 bases, J lost 2 bases, and 9 bases lay in between. CDR1 and CDR2 from the germline V gene are SQVTM and ANQGSEA. The CDR3 runs 13 residues. CDR3 region: CSVEEGHTDTQYF. CDR3 in DNA: TGCAGCGTTGAGGAGGGGCACACAGATACGCAGTATTTT.

In the case of this clonotype: The junction and the germline gene differ at one end; a read error may be behind it. The CDR3 spells CAISETSGANGLTF. DNA of the CDR3: TGTGCCATCAGTGAGACCTCTGGGGCCAACGGCCTGACTTTC. The rearrangement joins TRBV10-3 to TRBJ2-6; D is possibly TRBD1 (5 bases). Per germline, CDR1 ENHRY and CDR2 SYGVKD. This CDR3 contains 14 residues.

This chain connects TRBV24-1 to TRBJ2-2; D is perhaps TRBD2 (5 bases). The germline V gene has CDR1 KGHDR and CDR2 SFDVKD. Trimming cost V 3 bases and J 2 bases, with 9 bases left between them. The CDR3 runs 15 residues. CDR3 coding DNA: TGTGCCACCAGTGATAATCGGGGAAACACCGGGGAGCTGTTTTTT. The encoded protein is CATSDNRGNTGELFF.

This clonotype has a count of ten or more. The gene calls are TRBV25-1 and TRBJ2-3, with 8 positions matching TRBD2. J was trimmed by 2 bases and V by 6 bases; bases with no gene match: 7. The length of the CDR3 is 15 residues. Per the germline V gene, CDR1 is MGHDK and CDR2 is SYGVNS. The CDR3 DNA follows: TGTGCCAGCAGACAAAGCGGGAGAGCCACAGATACGCAGTATTTT. Residues: CASRQSGRATDTQYF. Variable domain in full (rest from reference TRBV25-1 and TRBJ2-3): EADIYQTPRYLVIGTGKKITLECSQTMGHDKMYWYQQDPGMELHLIHYSYGVNSTEKGDLSSESTVSRIRTEHFPLTLESARPSHTSQYLCASRQSGRATDTQYFGPGTRLTVL.

This clonotype was observed a few times. This chain uses TRBV5-1 with TRBJ2-1; 10 bases match TRBD2. This CDR3 has 20 residues. Germline V gives CDR1 SGHRS, CDR2 YFSETQ. V lost 2 bases, J lost 4 bases, and 18 bases stayed unmatched. The CDR3 here is CASSFELAGLLTSYYNEQFF. The CDR3 bases are TGCGCCAGCAGCTTCGAACTAGCGGGACTCTTGACTTCTTATTACAATGAGCAGTTCTTC.

The chain couples TRBV20-1 to TRBJ2-1; D uncertain. The CDR3 runs 14 residues. Germline CDR1 is DFQATT and CDR2 is SNEGSKA (reference sequence). Trimming cost V 0 bases and J 0 bases, with 6 bases left between them. The CDR3 region is CSARELSSYNEQFF. CDR3 sequence (DNA): TGCAGTGCTAGAGAGTTAAGCTCCTACAATGAGCAGTTCTTC.

This clonotype was counted ten times or more. Compared with germline, one end of the junction differs, possibly owing to a read error. The gene calls are TRBV10-3 and TRBJ1-5; no clear D gene. The CDR3 has 12 residues. CDR1 is ENHRY and CDR2 is SYGVKD in the germline V gene. This CDR3 reads CAISERNRPQHF. For the CDR3, the DNA is TGTGCCATCTCGGAACGGAATCGGCCCCAGCATTTT.